A single sample is the source of the 19 T cell receptor beta chains below, sequenced in a study of response to subunit inactivated influenza vaccine. TCRdb re-derived calls from the RT-PCR reads in MiXCR, one entry per CDR3 protein. The sample includes about 650,000 distinct CDR3 sequences, approximately 14% of them seen just once. Sequenced material: PBMCs from blood, taken about 13 days after vaccination. These receptors originate from a man aged 45-65 years who received an inactivated influenza vaccine.

At least ten counts were recorded for this clonotype. This chain links TRBV6-6 with TRBJ1-1, with D unclear. Germline CDR1 MNHNY, CDR2 SVGAGI (reference sequence). Trimming took off 3 bases at V and 8 bases at J, with 16 bases between the two ends. This CDR3 is 14 amino acids long. CDR3 residues: CASSYGRRAGEAFF. The CDR3 coding sequence is TGTGCCAGCAGTTATGGCAGGCGGGCGGGAGAAGCTTTCTTT.

This clonotype was seen a handful of times. The chain links TRBV5-1 to TRBJ2-7, with 10 bases matching TRBD2. Germline V lookup: CDR1 SGHRS, CDR2 YFSETQ. J lost 5 bases, V lost 2 bases, and 4 bases had no gene match. The CDR3 has 14 amino acids. This CDR3 is CASSFASGSDEQYF. CDR3 bases: TGCGCCAGCAGCTTCGCTAGCGGGAGCGACGAGCAGTACTTC.

This clonotype occurred a few times. The rearrangement links TRBV20-1 to TRBJ2-3; 9 bases agree with TRBD2. The CDR3 is made up of 16 amino acids. The germline V gene has CDR1 DFQATT and CDR2 SNEGSKA (reference sequence). V shed 3 bases, J shed 4 bases, and the junction held 11 bases outside the gene matches. CDR3 amino acids: CSASLVAGVVPDTQYF. CDR3 in DNA: TGCAGTGCTAGTTTGGTAGCGGGGGTAGTCCCAGATACGCAGTATTTT.

The J gene is TRBJ1-2, the V gene TRBV12-3 or TRBV12-4, with D uncertain. Trimming removed 4 bases from V and 3 bases from J, with 9 bases in between. This CDR3 spans 13 amino acids. The chain's CDR3 is CASSSGPHYGYTF. The DNA of the CDR3 is TGTGCCAGCAGTTCTGGACCACACTATGGCTACACCTTC.

The V gene is TRBV6-1, the J gene TRBJ1-5; D may be TRBD1 (5 bases). Trimming cost V 5 bases and J 7 bases, with 12 bases left between them. The V gene's germline CDR1 is MNHNS and CDR2 SASEGT. This CDR3 comprises 13 residues. CDR3 residues: CASSKQRGQPQHF. The CDR3 DNA reads as TGTGCCAGCAGTAAACAGAGGGGCCAGCCCCAGCATTTT.

This clonotype came up a few times. V gene TRBV28 combines with J gene TRBJ2-5, with a weak D call TRBD2 (5 bases). Germline V lookup: CDR1 MDHEN, CDR2 SYDVKM. Between the trimmed V and J ends, which lost 3 bases and 1 base, there was a span of 9 bases. This CDR3 contains 14 residues. CDR3 nucleotide sequence: TGTGCCAGCAGTTTGTTGGGGAGCCAAGAGACCCAGTACTTC. Its translation: CASSLLGSQETQYF.

The chain has TRBV9 and TRBJ2-3; D is uncertain. The CDR3 has 17 residues. Trimming took 4 bases from V and 0 from J, leaving 18 bases between them. Germline CDR1 is SGDLS and CDR2 is YYNGEE. Here the CDR3 reads CASSPGQRTTSTDTQYF. DNA of the CDR3: TGTGCCAGCAGCCCAGGCCAAAGGACGACTAGCACAGATACGCAGTATTTT.

This clonotype was counted only a few times. This chain links TRBV7-9 with TRBJ2-1, with unresolved D. V lost 5 bases to trimming and J lost 4 bases, with 9 bases between them. Per germline, CDR1 SEHNR and CDR2 FQNEAQ (reference sequence). This CDR3 has 13 residues. For the CDR3, the DNA is TGTGCCAGCAGCCCTCGGGCGTACAATGAGCAGTTCTTC. Translation gives CASSPRAYNEQFF.

Ten or more counts support this clonotype. The J gene is TRBJ2-1, the V gene TRBV5-1; 9 nucleotides line up with TRBD1. Germline CDR1 reads SGHRS; CDR2 reads YFSETQ. The CDR3 loop spans 20 amino acids. V shed 3 bases and J 2 bases; nucleotides not matched to a gene: 18. CDR3 amino acids: CASSYRDREVWGNPYNEQFF. CDR3 coding DNA: TGCGCCAGCAGCTACCGGGACAGGGAAGTTTGGGGGAACCCCTACAATGAGCAGTTCTTC.

The chain joins TRBV19 to TRBJ2-1; D possibly matches TRBD1 or TRBD2 (5 bases each). CDR1 and CDR2 from the germline V gene are LNHDA and SQIVND (reference sequence). The CDR3 covers 15 residues. V was cut by 9 bases and J by 0 bases, with 15 bases left in between. CDR3 DNA sequence: TGTGCCAGCTCCGCCCGGGACCTCTCCTACAATGAGCAGTTCTTC. Amino acids: CASSARDLSYNEQFF.

Regarding this clonotype: At one of its ends the junction is not consistent with the germline gene, which may arise from a read error. The V call is TRBV5-4, the J call TRBJ2-1; D may be TRBD1 or TRBD2 (6 bases each). This CDR3 has 14 amino acids. CDR1 and CDR2 (germline): SGHNT, YYREEE (reference sequence). Here the CDR3 reads CAGSLEQGGNEQFF. DNA for the CDR3: TGTGCCGGCAGCTTGGAACAAGGGGGGAATGAGCAGTTCTTC.

The chain links TRBV28 to TRBJ2-1, with TRBD2 identical over 10 bases. With 6 bases clipped from V and 8 bases from J, the junction kept 10 bases outside the gene matches. Germline values: CDR1 MDHEN, CDR2 SYDVKM. The CDR3 runs to 15 residues. This chain's CDR3 is CASRRTSGRLHEQFF. The CDR3 nucleotides are TGTGCCAGCAGAAGGACTAGCGGTCGACTCCATGAGCAGTTCTTC. The full variable domain, in which reference TRBV28 and TRBJ2-1 provide the parts outside the CDR3, is DVKVTQSSRYLVKRTGEKVFLECVQDMDHENMFWYRQDPGLGLRLIYFSYDVKMKEKGDIPEGYSVSREKKERFSLILESASTNQTSMYLCASRRTSGRLHEQFFGPGTRLTVL.

V and J are TRBV4-1 and TRBJ1-6; D is unclear. This CDR3 contains 15 residues. Germline CDR1 and CDR2: MGHRA and YSYEKL. Trimming cost V 4 bases and J 5 bases, with 12 bases left between them. The CDR3 here is CASSRGLGDNSPLHF. Written as DNA, the CDR3 is TGCGCCAGCAGCCGAGGACTGGGAGATAATTCACCCCTCCACTTT.

This clonotype was seen only a few times. This chain connects TRBV12-3 or TRBV12-4 to TRBJ1-1; possibly TRBD1 for D (6 bases). The CDR3 totals 16 residues. Between the trimmed V and J ends, which lost 8 bases and 4 bases, there was a span of 23 bases. CDR3 in DNA: TGTGCCAGCCCACAGGGCTGGGTTACAGGGCCCACTGAAGCTTTCTTT. It specifies CASPQGWVTGPTEAFF.

In DNA, the CDR3 is TGTGCCAGCAGTTACGGGGCAAATGAGCAGTTCTTC. Translated: CASSYGANEQFF. The chain has TRBV6-5 and TRBJ2-1, with D perhaps matching TRBD1 (5 bases). The CDR3 is 12 amino acids. Per germline, CDR1 MNHEY and CDR2 SVGAGI. Trimming removed 2 bases at V and 7 bases at J, with 6 bases between.

The rearrangement joins TRBV20-1 to TRBJ2-1; D perhaps matches TRBD2 (6 bases). The germline V and J ends were trimmed by 0 bases and 16 bases, with 13 bases remaining between them. CDR1 and CDR2 from the germline V gene are DFQATT and SNEGSKA (reference sequence). This CDR3 has 11 residues. CDR3 in amino acids: CSARDIGGKFF. The CDR3 region has the DNA TGCAGTGCTAGAGATATTGGGGGGAAATTCTTC.

In its sample, this clonotype was seen a few times. This chain joins TRBV12-3 or TRBV12-4 and TRBJ1-1; D unresolved. The germline V and J ends were trimmed by 7 bases and 1 base, with 13 bases remaining between them. This CDR3 contains 14 residues. In nucleotides, the CDR3 is TGTGCCAGCATTAAGACTCAAGCGAACACTGAAGCTTTCTTT. Encoded protein: CASIKTQANTEAFF.

The V gene is TRBV10-3, the J gene TRBJ2-1; TRBD2 agrees at 7 bases. V shed 5 bases, J shed 5 bases, and the junction held 6 bases outside the gene matches. The CDR3 extends over 14 amino acids. CDR1 is ENHRY, CDR2 SYGVKD, per germline. The CDR3 is CAISRDYLNNEQFF. The CDR3 coding sequence is TGTGCCATCAGTCGGGACTACCTGAACAATGAGCAGTTCTTC.

The chain employs TRBV5-1 and TRBJ2-7; TRBD1 aligns across 7 bases. Unmatched junction bases numbered 15, after V lost 4 bases and J lost 2 bases. The CDR3 length is 17 residues. CDR1 and CDR2 from the germline V gene are SGHRS and YFSETQ. The CDR3 is CASSRLGRGQTTYEQYF. The CDR3 coding sequence is TGCGCCAGCAGCCGGCTAGGCCGGGGACAGACGACCTACGAGCAGTACTTC. The full variable domain, completed using reference TRBV5-1 and TRBJ2-7, is KAGVTQTPRYLIKTRGQQVTLSCSPISGHRSVSWYQQTPGQGLQFLFEYFSETQRNKGNFPGRFSGRQFSNSRSEMNVSTLELGDSALYLCASSRLGRGQTTYEQYFGPGTRLTVT.